The text below deals with one TCR beta chain. Its ends do not fully match the called genes, so a read error is possible. A modified ARM-PCR protocol with three rounds of nested PCR amplified TCRbeta. TCRdb called the multiplex PCR reads again in MiXCR, with one record for every CDR3 protein. The table includes roughly 120,000 distinct CDR3 sequences, 84% detected once. This sample was included in a study of tumor and adjacent non-tumor tissue in lung cancer. CDR1 is MNHEY, CDR2 SVGEGT, per germline. This CDR3 is 15 amino acids long. The template was RNA from unsorted bulk tissue. The sequence came from a man between 65 and 80 years old with non-small cell lung cancer. The sample was lung tumor tissue. The chain has TRBV6-2 or TRBV6-3 and TRBJ2-7, with D perhaps TRBD1 (6 bases). The CDR3 protein is CTNSSRQANSYEQYF. CDR3 sequence (DNA): TGTACCAACAGTTCCAGACAGGCCAACTCCTACGAGCAGTATTTC.